The 16 T cell receptor beta chains listed next were all sequenced from one sample in a study of blood T cell repertoires in COVID-19. Data came from immunoSEQ multiplex PCR; TCRdb stores just in-frame clones and leaves some out. The sample has around 230,000 clones, around 89% seen once. The sequencing sample was made of PBMCs or T cells enriched from blood (not recorded which). Receptors originate from a middle-aged woman with acute COVID-19.

The table lists this clone with a count of one. The rearrangement joins TRBV30 to TRBJ2-7, with a tentative D call TRBD2 (6 bases). Trimming took 3 bases from V and 6 from J, leaving 12 bases between them. The germline V gene has CDR1 GTSNPN and CDR2 SVGIG (reference sequence). The CDR3 totals 12 residues. The CDR3 spells CAWSVGAGEQYF. CDR3 in DNA: TGTGCCTGGAGCGTCGGAGCGGGCGAGCAGTACTTC.

The V gene is TRBV12-3 or TRBV12-4, the J gene TRBJ2-1; 11 bases agree with TRBD2. This CDR3 has 13 residues. After removal of 8 bases from V and 4 bases from J, the junction contained 1 base not matched to a gene. The CDR3 region is CASGTSGYNEQFF. DNA of the CDR3: TGTGCCAGCGGGACTAGCGGATACAATGAGCAGTTCTTC.

The count of this clone is one. The CDR3 DNA sequence: TGTGCCAGCAGCCAAGGCTTAGCGGGGGAGGGGGAGACCCAGTACTTC. It yields the protein CASSQGLAGEGETQYF. V is TRBV3-1 (or the pseudogene TRBV3-2) and J is TRBJ2-5, with 9 bases identical to TRBD2. This CDR3 comprises 16 residues. CDR1 and CDR2 (germline): LGHDT, YNNKEL (reference sequence). V shed 1 base, J shed 5 bases, and the junction held 8 bases outside the gene matches.

This chain connects TRBV15 to TRBJ1-1, with 7 bases lining up with TRBD1. CDR1 LNHNV and CDR2 YYDKDF come from the germline V gene (reference sequence). After removal of 5 bases from V and 11 bases from J, the junction contained 8 bases not matched to a gene. CDR3 length: 12 residues. CDR3 region: CATSEIRGSAFF. In DNA form, the CDR3 reads TGTGCCACCAGCGAAATCAGGGGGAGTGCTTTCTTT.

The genes are TRBV5-1 and TRBJ2-3; 8 bases align to TRBD2. V shed 1 base and J 0 bases; nucleotides not matched to a gene: 1. Germline V gene sequence: CDR1 SGHRS, CDR2 YFSETQ. The CDR3 has 15 residues. CDR3 in amino acids: CASSLTSGSTDTQYF. The CDR3 DNA is TGCGCCAGCAGCTTGACTAGCGGAAGCACAGATACGCAGTATTTT. Based on the CDR3 plus reference TRBV5-1 and TRBJ2-3, the full variable domain is KAGVTQTPRYLIKTRGQQVTLSCSPISGHRSVSWYQQTPGQGLQFLFEYFSETQRNKGNFPGRFSGRQFSNSRSEMNVSTLELGDSALYLCASSLTSGSTDTQYFGPGTRLTVL.

The chain uses TRBV7-2 and TRBJ1-1, with a possible D match to TRBD1 (5 bases). Germline V gives CDR1 SGHTA, CDR2 FQGNSA. V was clipped by 1 base and J by 1 base, with 7 bases between them. The CDR3 has 14 residues. The CDR3 protein is CASSLVQGNTEAFF. The CDR3, as DNA: TGTGCCAGCAGCTTAGTTCAGGGGAACACTGAAGCTTTCTTT.

The genes are TRBV5-1 and TRBJ2-1, with TRBD1 matching 7 bases. The CDR3 loop spans 14 amino acids. With 4 bases clipped from V and 4 bases from J, the junction kept 5 bases outside the gene matches. Germline V gene data show CDR1 as SGHRS and CDR2 as YFSETQ. CDR3 DNA sequence: TGCGCCAGCAGCCAACCGACAGGGTACAATGAGCAGTTCTTC. Translating it yields CASSQPTGYNEQFF.

V usage is TRBV3-1 (or the pseudogene TRBV3-2) and J usage is TRBJ1-2, with 11 bases that match TRBD1. Germline assignment: CDR1 LGHDT and CDR2 YNNKEL (reference sequence). The ends lost 4 bases at V and 8 bases at J; junction bases unmatched: 9. This CDR3 contains 15 residues. The CDR3 DNA reads TGTGCCAGCAGCCCCCTGGGACAGGGGGGAGGGGGCTACACCTTC. Encoded protein: CASSPLGQGGGGYTF.

This chain uses TRBV11-3 with TRBJ2-2; maybe TRBD2 (5 bases). CDR1 and CDR2 (germline): SGHNT, YENEEA. The V gene lost 5 bases and the J gene lost 4 bases, with 8 bases spanning the gap. The length of the CDR3 is 13 residues. CDR3 DNA sequence: TGTGCCAGCAGCCCCGGGGTCACCGGGGAGCTGTTTTTT. Protein: CASSPGVTGELFF.

The V call is TRBV24-1, the J call TRBJ2-5; unclear D gene. Looked up from germline, CDR1 is KGHDR and CDR2 is SFDVKD. V lost 7 bases to trimming and J lost 2 bases, with 19 bases between them. This CDR3 has 16 amino acids. The CDR3 is CATSDTWAGQQETQYF. The DNA of the CDR3 is TGTGCCACCAGCGACACCTGGGCAGGCCAGCAAGAGACCCAGTACTTC.

In its sample, this clone was seen a few times. The V and J genes are TRBV24-1 and TRBJ2-1, with a weak D call TRBD2 (6 bases). The CDR3 covers 13 residues. The germline V gene has CDR1 KGHDR and CDR2 SFDVKD. Trimming took off 4 bases at V and 9 bases at J, with 12 bases between the two ends. CDR3 sequence (DNA): TGTGCCACCAGTGAGGCCAGGGAGGCTGAGCAGTTCTTC. It is translated as CATSEAREAEQFF.

The V gene is TRBV2, the J gene TRBJ1-1; possibly TRBD1 for D (6 bases). CDR1 SNHLY and CDR2 FYNNEI come from the germline V gene. The V end was cut by 5 bases, the J end by 1 base, with 23 bases between. The CDR3 consists of 18 residues. The CDR3 bases are TGTGCCAGCAGTCTTTTCGGGGGGCAGGGCCTGACGAACACTGAAGCTTTCTTT. Its protein is CASSLFGGQGLTNTEAFF.

The chain has TRBV11-3 and TRBJ1-2, with D unclear. The CDR3 covers 15 residues. Trimming stripped 1 base from V and 1 base from J, with 10 bases between. The germline V gene encodes CDR1 SGHNT and CDR2 YENEEA. The CDR3 spells CASSLGLRFNYGYTF. Here the CDR3 DNA reads TGTGCCAGCAGCTTAGGACTCCGATTTAACTATGGCTACACCTTC. Filled out from reference TRBV11-3 and TRBJ1-2, the complete variable domain reads EAGVVQSPRYKIIEKKQPVAFWCNPISGHNTLYWYLQNLGQGPELLIRYENEEAVDDSQLPKDRFSAERLKGVDSTLKIQPAELGDSAVYLCASSLGLRFNYGYTFGSGTRLTVV.

The chain links TRBV18 to TRBJ2-7; 12 bases are a match to TRBD1. Germline lookup yields CDR1 KGHSH and CDR2 LQKENI. CDR3 length: 15 amino acids. Losses at the gene ends were 5 bases for V and 0 bases for J; bases not matched to a gene: 2. The CDR3 loop is CASSGTGGGSYEQYF. The CDR3 bases are TGTGCCAGCTCAGGGACAGGGGGCGGCTCCTACGAGCAGTACTTC.

CDR3 bases: TGTGCCAGCAGCCCCTTGGGGGGGGTGTACACAGATACGCAGTATTTT. Translation: CASSPLGGVYTDTQYF. V usage is TRBV14 and J usage is TRBJ2-3, with 7 bases lining up with TRBD2. Germline V gives CDR1 SGHDN, CDR2 FVKESK. The V segment lost 4 bases and the J segment 2 bases; nucleotides outside the gene matches: 9. This CDR3 contains 16 residues.

The rearrangement uses TRBV28 and TRBJ1-5, with TRBD1 matching 7 bases. The CDR3 runs to 15 residues. V was clipped by 5 bases and J by 0 bases; unmatched bases: 4. The germline gives CDR1 MDHEN, CDR2 SYDVKM. The CDR3 DNA sequence: TGTGCCAGCAGTCTCTGGGACAGTAGCAATCAGCCCCAGCATTTT. This translates into CASSLWDSSNQPQHF.